This TCR beta chain stems from a study of blood T cells in healthy people across ages. This clonotype was observed a few times. The authors ran a second PCR of about 7 to 11 cycles using a sample-barcoded 5' primer and a J-beta primer mix. Each CDR3 protein gets one entry after TCRdb re-called the 5' RACE reads with MiXCR. The profile covers around 700,000 distinct CDR3 sequences, with around 25% appearing a single time and around 9.2% taken by the ten largest. The V gene lost 5 bases and the J gene lost 5 bases, with 9 bases spanning the gap. Germline-derived CDR1 and CDR2 are SGHNT and YENEEA. CDR3 length: 12 residues. These records were also assigned to another study, of T cells of mothers and their children.

This sequence originates from a boy between 10 and 17 years old in good health. The sequencing sample was made of blood. The chain combines TRBV11-3 with TRBJ1-1; unclear D gene. The CDR3: CASSPQETEAFF. The CDR3 nucleotides read TGTGCCAGCAGCCCCCAAGAGACTGAAGCTTTCTTT.